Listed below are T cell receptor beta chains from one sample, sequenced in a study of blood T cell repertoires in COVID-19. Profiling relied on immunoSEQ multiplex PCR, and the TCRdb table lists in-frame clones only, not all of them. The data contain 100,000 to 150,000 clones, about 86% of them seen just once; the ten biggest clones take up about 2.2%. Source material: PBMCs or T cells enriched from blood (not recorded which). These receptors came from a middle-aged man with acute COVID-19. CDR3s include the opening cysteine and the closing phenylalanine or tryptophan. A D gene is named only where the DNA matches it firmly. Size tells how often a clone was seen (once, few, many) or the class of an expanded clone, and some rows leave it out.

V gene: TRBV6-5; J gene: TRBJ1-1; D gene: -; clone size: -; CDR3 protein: CASSPSFISGTEAFF; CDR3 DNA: TGTGCCAGCAGTCCTTCATTCATATCGGGCACTGAAGCTTTCTTT
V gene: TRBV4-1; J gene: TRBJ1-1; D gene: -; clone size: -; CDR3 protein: CASSLSLVTEAFF; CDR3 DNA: TGCGCCAGCAGCCTCTCACTTGTAACTGAAGCTTTCTTT
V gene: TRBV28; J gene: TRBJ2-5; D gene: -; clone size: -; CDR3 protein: CATGGRETQYF; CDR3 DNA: TGTGCCACCGGGGGTCGAGAGACCCAGTACTTC
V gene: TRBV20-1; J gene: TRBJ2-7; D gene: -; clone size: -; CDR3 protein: CSGESSYEQYF; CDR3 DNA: TGCAGTGGAGAGAGCTCCTACGAGCAGTACTTC
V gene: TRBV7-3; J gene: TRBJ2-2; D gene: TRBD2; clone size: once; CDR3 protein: CASSLNRGVRDGELFF; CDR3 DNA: TGTGCCAGCAGCTTAAATCGGGGGGTACGTGACGGGGAGCTGTTTTTT
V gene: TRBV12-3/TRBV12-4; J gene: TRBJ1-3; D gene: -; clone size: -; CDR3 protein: CASSFGQATIYF; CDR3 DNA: TGTGCCAGCAGTTTTGGTCAAGCCACCATATATTTT
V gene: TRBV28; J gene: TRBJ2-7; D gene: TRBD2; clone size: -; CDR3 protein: CASSLRRMVSSGKSYEQYF; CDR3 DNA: TGTGCCAGCAGTTTAAGAAGGATGGTTTCTAGCGGGAAATCCTACGAGCAGTACTTC
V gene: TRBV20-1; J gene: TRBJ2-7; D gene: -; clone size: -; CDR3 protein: CSASLLISYEQYF; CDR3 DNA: TGCAGTGCTAGTCTTCTAATATCCTACGAGCAGTACTTC
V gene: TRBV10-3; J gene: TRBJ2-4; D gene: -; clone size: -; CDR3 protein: CAISESTVAKNIQYF; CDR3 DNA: TGTGCCATCAGTGAGTCGACAGTAGCCAAAAACATTCAGTACTTC
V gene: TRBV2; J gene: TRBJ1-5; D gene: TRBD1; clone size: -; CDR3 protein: CASRGTGEQPQHF; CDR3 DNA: TGTGCCAGCAGAGGGACAGGGGAACAGCCCCAGCATTTT
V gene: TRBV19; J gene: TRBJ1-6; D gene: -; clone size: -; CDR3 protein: CASRTRALRDSPLHF; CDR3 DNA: TGTGCCAGTAGAACCAGGGCACTACGAGATTCACCCCTCCACTTT
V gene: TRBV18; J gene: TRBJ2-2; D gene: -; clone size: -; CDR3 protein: CASSPFGGTNTGELFF; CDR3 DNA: TGTGCCAGCTCACCGTTCGGCGGGACGAACACCGGGGAGCTGTTTTTT
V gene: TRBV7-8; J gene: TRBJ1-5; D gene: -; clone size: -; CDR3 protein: CASSLDPENQPQHF; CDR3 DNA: TGTGCCAGCAGCTTAGACCCGGAGAATCAGCCCCAGCATTTT
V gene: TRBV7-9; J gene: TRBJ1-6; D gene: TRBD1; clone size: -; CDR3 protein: CASSLATGARSYNSPLHF; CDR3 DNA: TGTGCCAGCAGCTTAGCGACAGGGGCCCGCTCCTATAATTCACCCCTCCACTTT
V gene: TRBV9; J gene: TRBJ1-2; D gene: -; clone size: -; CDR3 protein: CASSDTTGYGYGYTF; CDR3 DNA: TGTGCCAGCAGCGATACTACAGGGTATGGATATGGCTACACCTTC
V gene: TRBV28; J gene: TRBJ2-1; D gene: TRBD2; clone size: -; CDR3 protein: CASSLFGTSENEQFF; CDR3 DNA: TGTGCCAGCAGTCTGTTCGGGACTAGCGAGAATGAGCAGTTCTTC
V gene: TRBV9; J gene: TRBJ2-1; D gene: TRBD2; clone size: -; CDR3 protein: CASSPGVAGTNEQFF; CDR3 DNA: TGTGCCAGCAGCCCCGGGGTAGCGGGAACGAATGAGCAGTTCTTC
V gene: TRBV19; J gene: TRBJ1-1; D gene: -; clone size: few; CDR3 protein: CASSRGGNTEAFF; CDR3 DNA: TGTGCCAGTAGTCGGGGAGGTAACACTGAAGCTTTCTTT
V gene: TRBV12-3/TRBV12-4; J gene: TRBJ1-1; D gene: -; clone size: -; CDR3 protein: CASSLLGHTEAFF; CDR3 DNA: TGTGCCAGCAGTTTATTGGGGCACACTGAAGCTTTCTTT
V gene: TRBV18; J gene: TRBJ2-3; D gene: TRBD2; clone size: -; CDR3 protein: CASSYVAGGTTDTQYF; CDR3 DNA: TGTGCCAGCTCGTACGTAGCGGGAGGGACCACAGATACGCAGTATTTT
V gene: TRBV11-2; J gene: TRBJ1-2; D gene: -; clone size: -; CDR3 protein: CASSPPDTRRGYTF; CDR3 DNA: TGTGCCAGCAGCCCCCCCGACACCCGACGAGGCTACACCTTC
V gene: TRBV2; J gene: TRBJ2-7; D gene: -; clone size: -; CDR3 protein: CASRVGQPQLKEQYF; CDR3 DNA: TGTGCCAGCAGGGTAGGACAGCCCCAGCTTAAGGAGCAGTACTTC
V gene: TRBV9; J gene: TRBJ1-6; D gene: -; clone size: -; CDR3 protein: CASSSSPGQNSPLHF; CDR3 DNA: TGTGCCAGCAGCTCCTCTCCGGGACAAAATTCACCCCTCCACTTT
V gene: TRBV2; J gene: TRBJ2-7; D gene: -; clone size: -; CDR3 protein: CASGELEPQQYF; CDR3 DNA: TGTGCCAGCGGTGAGCTCGAGCCCCAGCAGTACTTC
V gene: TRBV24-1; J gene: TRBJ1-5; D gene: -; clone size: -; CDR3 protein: CATSDPTGGDQPQHF; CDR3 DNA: TGTGCCACCAGTGACCCGACTGGGGGGGATCAGCCCCAGCATTTT
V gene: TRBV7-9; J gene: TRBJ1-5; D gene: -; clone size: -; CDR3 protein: CASSLTPTGGRHF; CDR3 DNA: TGTGCCAGCAGCCTGACTCCGACGGGGGGTCGGCATTTT
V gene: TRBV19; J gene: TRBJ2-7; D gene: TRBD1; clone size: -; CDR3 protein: CASSWGQEYEQYF; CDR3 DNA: TGTGCCAGTAGTTGGGGACAGGAATACGAGCAGTACTTC
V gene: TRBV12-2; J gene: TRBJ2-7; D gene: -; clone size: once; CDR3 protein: CASRLAGGTKQYF; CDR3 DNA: TGTGCAAGTCGCTTAGCAGGGGGCACAAAGCAGTACTTC
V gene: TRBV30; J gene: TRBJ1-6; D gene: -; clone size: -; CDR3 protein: CAWSGGGYDSPLHF; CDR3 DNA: TGTGCCTGGAGTGGGGGGGGATATGATTCACCCCTCCACTTT